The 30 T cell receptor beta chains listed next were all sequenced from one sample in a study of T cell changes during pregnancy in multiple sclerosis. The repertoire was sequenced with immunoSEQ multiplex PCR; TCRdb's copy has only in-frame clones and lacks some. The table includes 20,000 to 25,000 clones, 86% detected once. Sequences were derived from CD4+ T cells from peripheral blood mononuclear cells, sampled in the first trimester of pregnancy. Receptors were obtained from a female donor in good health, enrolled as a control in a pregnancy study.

CDR3 protein: CASSLVAGGNTGELFF. CDR3 nucleotides: TGTGCCAGCAGCTTAGTTGCGGGGGGGAACACCGGGGAGCTGTTTTTT. The genes are TRBV7-2 and TRBJ2-2, with 8 bases lining up with TRBD2. The CDR3 spans 16 residues. V dropped 1 base and J dropped 1; count of bases not matched to a gene: 2. Germline-derived CDR1 and CDR2 are SGHTA and FQGNSA.

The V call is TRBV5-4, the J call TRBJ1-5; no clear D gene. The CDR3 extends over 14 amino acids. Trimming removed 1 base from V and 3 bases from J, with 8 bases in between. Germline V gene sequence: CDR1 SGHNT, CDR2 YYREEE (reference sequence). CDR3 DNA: TGTGCCAGCAGCTTGCGGGGTTCCAATCAGCCCCAGCATTTT. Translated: CASSLRGSNQPQHF.

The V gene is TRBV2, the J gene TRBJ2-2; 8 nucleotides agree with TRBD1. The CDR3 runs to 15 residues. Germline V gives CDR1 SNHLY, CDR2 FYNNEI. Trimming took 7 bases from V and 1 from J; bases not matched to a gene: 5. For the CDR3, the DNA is TGTGCCAGCATACGGACAGGGCTGAACACCGGGGAGCTGTTTTTT. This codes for CASIRTGLNTGELFF.

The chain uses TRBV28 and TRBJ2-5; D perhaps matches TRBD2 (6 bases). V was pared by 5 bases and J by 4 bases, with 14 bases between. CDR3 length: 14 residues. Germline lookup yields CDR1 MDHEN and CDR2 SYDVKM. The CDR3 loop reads CASSPRWRGETQYF. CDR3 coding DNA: TGTGCCAGCAGTCCCCGGTGGAGGGGAGAGACCCAGTACTTC.

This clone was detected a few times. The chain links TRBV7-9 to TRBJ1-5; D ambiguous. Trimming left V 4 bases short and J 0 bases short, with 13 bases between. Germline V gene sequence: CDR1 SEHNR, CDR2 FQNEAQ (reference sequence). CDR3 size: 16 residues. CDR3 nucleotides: TGTGCCAGCAGCTGCCTTAGCCTAGATAGCAATCAGCCCCAGCATTTT. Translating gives CASSCLSLDSNQPQHF.

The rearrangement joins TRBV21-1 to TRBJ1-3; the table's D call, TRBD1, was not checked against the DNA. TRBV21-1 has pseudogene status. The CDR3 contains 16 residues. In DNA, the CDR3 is TGTGCCAGCAGCAAGGTCCCTACAGGATTGAGAAACACCATATATTTT. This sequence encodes CASSKVPTGLRNTIYF.

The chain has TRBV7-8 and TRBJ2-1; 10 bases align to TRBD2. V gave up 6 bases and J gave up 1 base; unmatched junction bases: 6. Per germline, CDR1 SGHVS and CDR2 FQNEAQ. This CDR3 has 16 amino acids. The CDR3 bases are TGTGCCAGCAGATACAGCGGGGGGGTTTCCTACAATGAGCAGTTCTTC. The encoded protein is CASRYSGGVSYNEQFF.

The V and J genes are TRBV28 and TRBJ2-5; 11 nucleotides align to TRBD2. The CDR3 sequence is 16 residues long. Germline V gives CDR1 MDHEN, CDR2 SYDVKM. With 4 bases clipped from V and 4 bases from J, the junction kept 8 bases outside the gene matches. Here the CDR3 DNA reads TGTGCCAGCAGTTCACCTGTAGCGGGAGGGCCAGAGACCCAGTACTTC. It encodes CASSSPVAGGPETQYF.

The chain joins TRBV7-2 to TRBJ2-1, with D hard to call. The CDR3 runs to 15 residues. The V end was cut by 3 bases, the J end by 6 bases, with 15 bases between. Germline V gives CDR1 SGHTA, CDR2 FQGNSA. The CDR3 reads CASSFPARVGNEQFF. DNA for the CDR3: TGTGCCAGCAGCTTCCCAGCTCGGGTGGGCAATGAGCAGTTCTTC.

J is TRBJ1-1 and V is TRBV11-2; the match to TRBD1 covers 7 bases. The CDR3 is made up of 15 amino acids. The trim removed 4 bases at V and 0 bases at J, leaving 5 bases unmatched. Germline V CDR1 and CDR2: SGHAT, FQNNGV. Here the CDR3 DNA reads TGTGCCAGCAGCTCGGGACAGCTCATGAACACTGAAGCTTTCTTT. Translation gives CASSSGQLMNTEAFF.

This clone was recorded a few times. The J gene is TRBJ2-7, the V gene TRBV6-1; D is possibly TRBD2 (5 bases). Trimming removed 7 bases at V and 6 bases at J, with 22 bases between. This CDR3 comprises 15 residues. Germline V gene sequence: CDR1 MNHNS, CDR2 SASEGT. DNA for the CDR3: TGTGCCAGCATCCCGGAAGCAGGAGCCCGGGGCGAGCAGTACTTC. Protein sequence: CASIPEAGARGEQYF.

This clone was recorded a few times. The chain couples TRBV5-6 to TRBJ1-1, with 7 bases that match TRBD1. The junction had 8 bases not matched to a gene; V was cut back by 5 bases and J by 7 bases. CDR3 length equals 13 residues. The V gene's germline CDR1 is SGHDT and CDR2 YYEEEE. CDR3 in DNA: TGTGCCAGCAGTTTACAGGGGTTCGGTGAAGCTTTCTTT. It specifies CASSLQGFGEAFF.

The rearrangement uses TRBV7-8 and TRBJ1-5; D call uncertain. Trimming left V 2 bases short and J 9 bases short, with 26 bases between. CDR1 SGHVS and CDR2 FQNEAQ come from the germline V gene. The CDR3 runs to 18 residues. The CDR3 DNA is TGTGCCAGCAGCTTAACCGCGGCCGCAGCCGTTAGTAATGCGCCCCAGCATTTT. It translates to CASSLTAAAAVSNAPQHF.

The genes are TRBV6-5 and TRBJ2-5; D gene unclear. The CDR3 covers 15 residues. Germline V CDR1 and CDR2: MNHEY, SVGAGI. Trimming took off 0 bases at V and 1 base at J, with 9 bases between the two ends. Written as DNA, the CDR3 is TGTGCCAGCAGTTACTCGAAGTCTAGCCAAGAGACCCAGTACTTC. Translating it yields CASSYSKSSQETQYF.

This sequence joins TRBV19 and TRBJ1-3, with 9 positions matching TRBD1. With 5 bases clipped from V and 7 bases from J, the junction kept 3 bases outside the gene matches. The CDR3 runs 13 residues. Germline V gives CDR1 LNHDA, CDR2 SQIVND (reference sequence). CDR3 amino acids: CASSGTGLNTIYF. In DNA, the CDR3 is TGTGCCAGTAGTGGGACAGGGTTGAACACCATATATTTT.

CDR3 sequence reads: CSVTGNLGEKLFF. CDR3 in DNA: TGCAGCGTGACAGGGAATTTAGGTGAAAAACTGTTTTTT. The rearrangement links TRBV29-1 to TRBJ1-4, with TRBD1 matching 7 bases. The CDR3 is made up of 13 amino acids. V lost 6 bases to trimming and J lost 7 bases; unmatched junction nucleotides: 8. CDR1 is SQVTM, CDR2 ANQGSEA, per germline.

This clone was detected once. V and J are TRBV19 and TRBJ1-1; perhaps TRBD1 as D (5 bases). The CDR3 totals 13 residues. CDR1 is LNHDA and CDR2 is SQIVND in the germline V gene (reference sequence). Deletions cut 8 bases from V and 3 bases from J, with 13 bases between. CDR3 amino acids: CASWKGLDTEAFF. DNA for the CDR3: TGTGCCAGTTGGAAGGGGTTGGACACTGAAGCTTTCTTT.

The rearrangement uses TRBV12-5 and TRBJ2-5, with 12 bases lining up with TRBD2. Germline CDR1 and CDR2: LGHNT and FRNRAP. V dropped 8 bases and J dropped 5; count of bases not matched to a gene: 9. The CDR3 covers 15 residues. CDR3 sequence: CASSPSGRAGETQYF. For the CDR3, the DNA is TGTGCTAGTTCCCCTAGCGGGAGGGCCGGGGAGACCCAGTACTTC.

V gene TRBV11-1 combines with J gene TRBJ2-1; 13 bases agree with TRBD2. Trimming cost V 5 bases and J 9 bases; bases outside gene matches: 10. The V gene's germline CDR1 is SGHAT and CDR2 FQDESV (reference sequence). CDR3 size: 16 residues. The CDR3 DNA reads TGTGCCAGCAGCAAACAACTAGCGGGAGGGCTCGGTGAGCAGTTCTTC. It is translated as CASSKQLAGGLGEQFF.

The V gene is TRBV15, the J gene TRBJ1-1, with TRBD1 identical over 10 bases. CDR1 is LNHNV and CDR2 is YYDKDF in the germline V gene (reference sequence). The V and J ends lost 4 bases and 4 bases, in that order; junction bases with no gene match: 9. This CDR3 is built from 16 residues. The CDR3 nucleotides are TGTGCCACCAGCACTCTCCGGGACAGGGGTGGCACTGAAGCTTTCTTT. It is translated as CATSTLRDRGGTEAFF.

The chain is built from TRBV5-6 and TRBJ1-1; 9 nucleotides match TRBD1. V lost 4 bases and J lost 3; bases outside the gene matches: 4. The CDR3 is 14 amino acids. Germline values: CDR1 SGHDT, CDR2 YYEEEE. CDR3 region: CASSVQGAHTEAFF. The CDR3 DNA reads TGTGCCAGCAGCGTACAGGGGGCCCACACTGAAGCTTTCTTT.

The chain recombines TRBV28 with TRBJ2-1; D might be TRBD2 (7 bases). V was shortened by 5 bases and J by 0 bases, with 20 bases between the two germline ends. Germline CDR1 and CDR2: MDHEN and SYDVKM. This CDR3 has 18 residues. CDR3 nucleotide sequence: TGTGCCAGCAGTCCCTTATTGGGGGGGGCGAGCTCCTACAATGAGCAGTTCTTC. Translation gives CASSPLLGGASSYNEQFF.

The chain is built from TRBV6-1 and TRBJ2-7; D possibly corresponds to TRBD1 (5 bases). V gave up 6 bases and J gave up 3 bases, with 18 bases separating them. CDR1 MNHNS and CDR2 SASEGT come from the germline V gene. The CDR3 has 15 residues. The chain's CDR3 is CASSPEVAGHYEQYF. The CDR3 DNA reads TGTGCCAGCAGCCCCGAGGTGGCAGGGCACTACGAGCAGTACTTC.

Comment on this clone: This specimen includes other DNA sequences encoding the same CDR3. The CDR3 loop reads CASSLFALANGLVIYEQYF. CDR3 nucleotide sequence: TGTGCCAGCAGCTTATTCGCATTAGCTAATGGACTAGTTATTTACGAGCAGTACTTC. The genes are TRBV7-9 and TRBJ2-7; TRBD2 agrees at 7 bases. V shed 2 bases and J 4 bases; nucleotides not matched to a gene: 20. The CDR3 spans 19 residues. Germline V gene sequence: CDR1 SEHNR, CDR2 FQNEAQ (reference sequence).

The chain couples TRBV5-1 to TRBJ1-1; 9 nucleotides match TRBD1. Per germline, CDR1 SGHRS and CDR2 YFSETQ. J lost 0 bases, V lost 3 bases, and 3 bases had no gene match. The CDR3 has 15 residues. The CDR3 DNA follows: TGCGCCAGCAGCTACGGGACAGGGATGAACACTGAAGCTTTCTTT. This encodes CASSYGTGMNTEAFF. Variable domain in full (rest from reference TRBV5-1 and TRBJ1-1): KAGVTQTPRYLIKTRGQQVTLSCSPISGHRSVSWYQQTPGQGLQFLFEYFSETQRNKGNFPGRFSGRQFSNSRSEMNVSTLELGDSALYLCASSYGTGMNTEAFFGQGTRLTVV.

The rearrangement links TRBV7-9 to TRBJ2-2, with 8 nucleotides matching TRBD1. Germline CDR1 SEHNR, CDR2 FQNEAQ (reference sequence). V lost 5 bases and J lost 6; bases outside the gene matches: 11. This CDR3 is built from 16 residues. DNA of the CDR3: TGTGCCAGCAGCAACCGGCAGGGGGCCGGGGCCGGGGAGCTGTTTTTT. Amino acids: CASSNRQGAGAGELFF.

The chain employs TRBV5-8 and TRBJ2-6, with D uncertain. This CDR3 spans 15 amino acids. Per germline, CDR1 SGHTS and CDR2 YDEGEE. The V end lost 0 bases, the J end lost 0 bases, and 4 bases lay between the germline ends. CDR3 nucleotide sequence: TGTGCCAGCAGCTTGGACGGCTCTGGGGCCAACGTCCTGACTTTC. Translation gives CASSLDGSGANVLTF. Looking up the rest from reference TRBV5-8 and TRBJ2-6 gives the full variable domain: EAGVTQSPTHLIKTRGQQATLRCSPISGHTSVYWYQQALGLGLQFLLWYDEGEERNRGNFPPRFSGRQFPNYSSELNVNALELEDSALYLCASSLDGSGANVLTFGAGSRLTVL.

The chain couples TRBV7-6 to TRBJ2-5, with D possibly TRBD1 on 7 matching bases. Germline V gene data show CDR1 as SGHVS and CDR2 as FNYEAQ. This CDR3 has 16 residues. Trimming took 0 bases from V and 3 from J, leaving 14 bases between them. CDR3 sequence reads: CASSLAGGRGEETQYF. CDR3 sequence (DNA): TGTGCCAGCAGCTTAGCGGGGGGCAGGGGGGAAGAGACCCAGTACTTC.

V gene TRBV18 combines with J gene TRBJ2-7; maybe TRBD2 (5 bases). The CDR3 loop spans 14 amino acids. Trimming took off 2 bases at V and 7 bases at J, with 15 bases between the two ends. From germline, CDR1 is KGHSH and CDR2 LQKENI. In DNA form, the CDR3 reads TGTGCCAGCTCACCAACGGGGTCCCTCGAGGAGCAGTACTTC. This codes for CASSPTGSLEEQYF.

The DNA of the CDR3 is TGTGCCAGTAGTATAACAGGGCAAAGTTACACCTTC. Translation gives CASSITGQSYTF. V is TRBV19 and J is TRBJ1-2; tentative D call: TRBD1 (6 bases). V was shortened by 2 bases and J by 11 bases, with 12 bases between the two germline ends. This CDR3 has 12 residues. The germline CDR1 and CDR2 sequences are LNHDA and SQIVND (reference sequence).